This T cell receptor (beta chain) was observed in a study of lymphopenia after photon versus proton radiotherapy. Overall study results and limits: In patients who died, overall survival fell as post-nadir TCR diversity dropped more. After the lymphocyte nadir, photon-treated repertoires showed oligoclonal expansion, especially of CD8+ Temra cells. Authors raise, but do not show, better survival with proton therapy. Photon-treated patients lost naive T cells and TCR diversity; proton-treated stayed stable.

This clone was seen just once. Its matching antigen is unknown. Other DNA sequences from this sample encode an identical CDR3 as well. Measured with immunoSEQ multiplex PCR; TCRdb has only the in-frame clones, and not every one. The sample yields about 53,000 clones, around 88% seen once. Trimming left V 6 bases short and J 3 bases short, with 9 bases between. CDR3 length: 11 residues. Germline CDR1 and CDR2: DFQATT and SNEGSKA (reference sequence). The material sequenced was peripheral blood, taken from a patient treated with photon-based radiotherapy. The clonotype originates from a man aged 50-60 years with gastric cancer. The chain recombines TRBV20-1 with TRBJ2-7, with D possibly being TRBD2 (6 bases). The CDR3 sequence is CSARGSYEQYF. As DNA, the CDR3 is TGCAGTGCGCGGGGAAGCTACGAGCAGTACTTC.